One sample yielded the 28 T cell receptor beta chains listed below, sequenced in a study of OX40 agonist ivuxolimab in advanced cancers. Sequencing used immunoSEQ multiplex PCR; TCRdb keeps in-frame clones, though not all of them. The sample has around 64,000 clones, around four fifths seen once; the top ten hold less than 2.5%. The source was CD4+ or CD8+ T cells sorted from blood, collected in a trial of the OX40 agonist ivuxolimab. All receptors derive from an adult with an advanced solid tumor such as melanoma, head and neck, liver or kidney cancer.

The chain carries TRBV2 and TRBJ1-3; D ambiguous. Per germline, CDR1 SNHLY and CDR2 FYNNEI. V was shortened by 8 bases and J by 1 base, with 9 bases between the two germline ends. The CDR3 has 13 residues. CDR3 sequence reads: CASQWGSGNTIYF. Written as DNA, the CDR3 is TGTGCCAGCCAGTGGGGATCTGGAAACACCATATATTTT.

The chain combines TRBV18 with TRBJ2-7; the D gene is possibly TRBD2 (5 bases). V was pared by 5 bases and J by 7 bases, with 12 bases between. CDR1 is KGHSH, CDR2 LQKENI, per germline. The CDR3 has 12 amino acids. CDR3 DNA sequence: TGTGCCAGCTCAGACGCGGGTGGGGAGCAGTACTTC. Translating gives CASSDAGGEQYF.

The V and J genes are TRBV18 and TRBJ2-1, with 8 bases that match TRBD2. Germline assignment: CDR1 KGHSH and CDR2 LQKENI. This CDR3 has 16 amino acids. Losses at the gene ends were 5 bases for V and 0 bases for J; bases not matched to a gene: 6. CDR3 sequence reads: CASSTGSGSSYNEQFF. The CDR3 DNA reads as TGTGCCAGCTCAACTGGCAGCGGGAGCTCCTACAATGAGCAGTTCTTC. The variable domain in full, completed from reference TRBV18 and TRBJ2-1, reads NAGVMQNPRHLVRRRGQEARLRCSPMKGHSHVYWYRQLPEEGLKFMVYLQKENIIDESGMPKERFSAEFPKEGPSILRIQQVVRGDSAAYFCASSTGSGSSYNEQFFGPGTRLTVL.

This clone was observed a single time. The rearrangement joins TRBV18 to TRBJ1-1, with a possible D match to TRBD1 (6 bases). V shed 3 bases and J shed 7 bases, with 12 bases lying between them. The CDR3 contains 13 residues. Germline V gives CDR1 KGHSH, CDR2 LQKENI. CDR3 loop: CASSPNRESEAFF. In nucleotides, the CDR3 is TGTGCCAGCTCACCCAACAGGGAGAGTGAAGCTTTCTTT.

The rearrangement uses TRBV11-2 and TRBJ2-5; possible D gene TRBD1, 6 bases. Trimming stripped 4 bases from V and 7 bases from J, with 19 bases between. The CDR3 length is 15 residues. Germline V gene lookup returns CDR1 SGHAT and CDR2 FQNNGV. The CDR3 coding sequence is TGTGCCAGCAGCTCACGGGACATCCTCAAGGGGACCCAGTACTTC. Amino acids: CASSSRDILKGTQYF.

The rearrangement joins TRBV7-2 to TRBJ1-1; 7 bases align to TRBD1. Germline V gives CDR1 SGHTA, CDR2 FQGNSA. The CDR3 runs to 15 residues. V dropped 5 bases and J dropped 0; count of bases not matched to a gene: 6. The CDR3 region has the DNA TGTGCCAGCAGCATGACAGGGACCATGAACACTGAAGCTTTCTTT. Encoded protein: CASSMTGTMNTEAFF.

V usage is TRBV9 and J usage is TRBJ1-3; D uncertain. Germline loops: CDR1 SGDLS, CDR2 YYNGEE. CDR3 length equals 15 residues. V was trimmed by 0 bases and J by 2 bases, leaving 9 bases between them. CDR3 DNA sequence: TGTGCCAGCAGCGTAGAACAGTCAACTGGAAACACCATATATTTT. This sequence encodes CASSVEQSTGNTIYF.

This clone appeared once. This chain joins TRBV7-9 and TRBJ2-7; D perhaps matches TRBD2 (6 bases). Germline V gene sequence: CDR1 SEHNR, CDR2 FQNEAQ (reference sequence). Trimming stripped 5 bases from V and 3 bases from J, with 8 bases between. The CDR3 is 12 amino acids. The CDR3 protein is CASSRGSYEQYF. CDR3 bases: TGTGCCAGCAGCCGGGGGAGCTACGAGCAGTACTTC. The whole variable domain, filled in from reference TRBV7-9 and TRBJ2-7, reads DTGVSQNPRHKITKRGQNVTFRCDPISEHNRLYWYRQTLGQGPEFLTYFQNEAQLEKSRLLSDRFSAERPKGSFSTLEIQRTEQGDSAMYLCASSRGSYEQYFGPGTRLTVT.

This clone has more than one count but fewer than ten. The chain carries TRBV6-5 and TRBJ1-4; D unresolved. Between the trimmed V and J ends, which lost 6 bases and 8 bases, there was a span of 16 bases. Looked up from germline, CDR1 is MNHEY and CDR2 is SVGAGI. The CDR3 loop spans 14 amino acids. Here the CDR3 reads CASRRTAGGEKLFF. CDR3 bases: TGTGCCAGCAGACGGACTGCTGGCGGGGAAAAACTGTTTTTT.

The rearrangement links TRBV7-2 to TRBJ2-1, with D possibly TRBD1 on 6 matching bases. CDR1 SGHTA and CDR2 FQGNSA come from the germline V gene. CDR3 size: 12 residues. V was clipped by 5 bases and J by 7 bases, with 9 bases between them. The CDR3 DNA is TGTGCCAGCAGCCGAGGGGGTAATGAGCAGTTCTTC. Its protein is CASSRGGNEQFF. The full variable domain, rest sourced from reference TRBV7-2 and TRBJ2-1, is GAGVSQSPSNKVTEKGKDVELRCDPISGHTALYWYRQSLGQGLEFLIYFQGNSAPDKSGLPSDRFSAERTGGSVSTLTIQRTQQEDSAVYLCASSRGGNEQFFGPGTRLTVL.

The V and J genes are TRBV20-1 and TRBJ2-1; TRBD2 matches at 7 bases. The CDR3 loop spans 11 amino acids. V lost 3 bases to trimming and J lost 10 bases; unmatched junction nucleotides: 3. CDR1 and CDR2 (germline): DFQATT, SNEGSKA (reference sequence). CDR3 loop: CSARQLAEQFF. The CDR3 nucleotides are TGCAGTGCTAGGCAACTAGCGGAGCAGTTCTTC.

The gene calls are TRBV12-5 and TRBJ1-5; D call uncertain. The CDR3 runs to 13 residues. Per germline, CDR1 LGHNT and CDR2 FRNRAP. V lost 1 base, J lost 3 bases, and 4 bases lay in between. The CDR3 protein is CASGLGINQPQHF. The CDR3 DNA reads TGTGCTAGTGGTTTGGGCATCAATCAGCCCCAGCATTTT.

The J gene is TRBJ1-2, the V gene TRBV7-9; 9 bases align to TRBD1. Germline V lookup: CDR1 SEHNR, CDR2 FQNEAQ (reference sequence). V shed 5 bases and J 8 bases; nucleotides not matched to a gene: 12. The CDR3 is 15 amino acids. For the CDR3, the DNA is TGTGCCAGCAGCGCCAGGGGACAGGGAGTAGGCGGCTACACCTTC. It translates to CASSARGQGVGGYTF.

The V gene is TRBV27, the J gene TRBJ1-2; possible D gene TRBD1, 5 bases. The germline V gene has CDR1 MNHEY and CDR2 SMNVEV (reference sequence). The CDR3 consists of 13 residues. The germline V and J ends were trimmed by 3 bases and 7 bases, with 12 bases remaining between them. CDR3 in DNA: TGTGCCAGCAGTTTTCTGGGTGGGGGTGGCTACACCTTC. Protein: CASSFLGGGGYTF.

The chain is built from TRBV5-1 and TRBJ1-1; D is perhaps TRBD1 (6 bases). This CDR3 has 12 amino acids. The V gene lost 3 bases and the J gene lost 6 bases, with 9 bases spanning the gap. Germline V CDR1 and CDR2: SGHRS, YFSETQ. CDR3 coding DNA: TGCGCCAGCAGCTACACAGGGTCTGAAGCTTTCTTT. Protein product: CASSYTGSEAFF.

This clone was counted once. The rearrangement links TRBV30 to TRBJ2-6; D possibly corresponds to TRBD1 (5 bases). Between the trimmed V and J ends, which lost 4 bases and 1 base, there was a span of 5 bases. CDR1 GTSNPN and CDR2 SVGIG come from the germline V gene (reference sequence). The CDR3 sequence is 13 residues long. DNA of the CDR3: TGTGCCTGGACAGGGTCTGGGGCCAACGTCCTGACTTTC. Its protein product is CAWTGSGANVLTF.

CDR3 nucleotides: TGTGCCTGGAGTAAGAATGGTGGAAGGGAGACCCAGTACTTC. Translating it yields CAWSKNGGRETQYF. The gene calls are TRBV30 and TRBJ2-5; no clear D gene. This CDR3 spans 14 amino acids. CDR1 is GTSNPN and CDR2 is SVGIG in the germline V gene (reference sequence). V was shortened by 2 bases and J by 5 bases, with 15 bases between the two germline ends.

The chain uses TRBV9 and TRBJ1-2, with 7 bases lining up with TRBD1. The V gene's germline CDR1 is SGDLS and CDR2 YYNGEE. Trimming took 0 bases from V and 5 from J; bases not matched to a gene: 7. The CDR3 length is 15 residues. In DNA form, the CDR3 reads TGTGCCAGCAGCGTAGAGGGGACAGTGGGATATGGCTACACCTTC. Translating it yields CASSVEGTVGYGYTF.

The chain links TRBV5-5 to TRBJ2-7; 7 nucleotides line up with TRBD1. The length of the CDR3 is 15 residues. Germline V gene sequence: CDR1 SGHKS, CDR2 YYEKEE (reference sequence). The V and J ends lost 4 bases and 2 bases, in that order; junction bases with no gene match: 9. CDR3 sequence: CASSPRGGPTYEQYF. CDR3 bases: TGTGCCAGCAGCCCTCGAGGGGGCCCCACCTACGAGCAGTACTTC.

The chain links TRBV19 to TRBJ1-3, with 7 nucleotides matching TRBD1. The ends lost 4 bases at V and 3 bases at J; junction bases unmatched: 6. The CDR3 is 15 residues long. CDR1 is LNHDA and CDR2 is SQIVND in the germline V gene (reference sequence). CDR3 region: CASSTQTGLGNTIYF. The CDR3 DNA is TGTGCCAGTAGTACCCAGACAGGGCTTGGAAACACCATATATTTT.

The chain recombines TRBV18 with TRBJ2-1; maybe TRBD1 (9 bases). Per germline, CDR1 KGHSH and CDR2 LQKENI. Trimming took off 6 bases at V and 10 bases at J, with 25 bases between the two ends. This CDR3 has 16 amino acids. In nucleotides, the CDR3 is TGTGCCAGCTCCCGGGAGGGGGCAGGAGGGACAGGGGAGCAGTTCTTC. Translation: CASSREGAGGTGEQFF.

The gene calls are TRBV2 and TRBJ2-2; a weak D match, TRBD2 (5 bases). Looked up from germline, CDR1 is SNHLY and CDR2 is FYNNEI. Trimming stripped 6 bases from V and 3 bases from J, with 8 bases between. This CDR3 is built from 13 residues. The CDR3 region has the DNA TGTGCCAGCAGGAGGGTGTACACCGGGGAGCTGTTTTTT. It codes for CASRRVYTGELFF.

The gene calls are TRBV5-1 and TRBJ2-5; 10 nucleotides match TRBD2. J was trimmed by 1 base and V by 6 bases; bases with no gene match: 6. CDR1 and CDR2 (germline): SGHRS, YFSETQ. CDR3 length equals 15 residues. CDR3 residues: CASTTSGAVQETQYF. Here the CDR3 DNA reads TGCGCCAGCACCACTAGCGGGGCGGTCCAAGAGACCCAGTACTTC.

The rearrangement links TRBV4-3 to TRBJ1-2; D is ambiguous. V was trimmed by 1 base and J by 8 bases, leaving 20 bases between them. Germline CDR1 is LGHNA and CDR2 is YSLEER. The CDR3 has 16 residues. CDR3 loop: CASSQALAQFYFGYTF. As DNA, the CDR3 is TGCGCCAGCAGCCAAGCTTTGGCCCAGTTCTATTTCGGCTACACCTTC.

This chain uses TRBV10-3 with TRBJ2-1, with 9 positions matching TRBD1. Germline trimming cut 4 bases from V and 5 bases from J; bases unmatched to any gene: 0. CDR1 is ENHRY, CDR2 SYGVKD, per germline. The CDR3 is 13 amino acids. The CDR3 nucleotides are TGTGCCATCAGTGGGGACAGGGACAATGAGCAGTTCTTC. This encodes CAISGDRDNEQFF.

CDR3 DNA: TGTGCCAGTAACCGGGACCGCCTAGATACGCAGTATTTT. Amino acids: CASNRDRLDTQYF. The chain recombines TRBV19 with TRBJ2-3, with D perhaps given as TRBD1 or TRBD2 (5 bases each). The CDR3 is 13 residues long. Germline V gene sequence: CDR1 LNHDA, CDR2 SQIVND (reference sequence). The germline V and J ends were trimmed by 7 bases and 5 bases, with 13 bases remaining between them.

The rearrangement uses TRBV10-3 and TRBJ2-7; D ambiguous. V lost 4 bases and J 0 bases, leaving 10 bases between the germline ends. CDR1 and CDR2 (germline): ENHRY, SYGVKD. This CDR3 contains 14 residues. The DNA of the CDR3 is TGTGCCATCAGTGGCCGCCCCCTCTCCTACGAGCAGTACTTC. Protein: CAISGRPLSYEQYF.

This clone came up once. The CDR3 region is CASSPRDRVIQPQHF. The DNA of the CDR3 is TGTGCCAGCTCACCCCGGGACAGGGTAATTCAGCCCCAGCATTTT. The chain has TRBV18 and TRBJ1-5; 9 bases agree with TRBD1. V trimming: 3 bases; J trimming: 6 bases; junction bases outside the gene matches: 6. CDR3 length equals 15 residues. Looked up from germline, CDR1 is KGHSH and CDR2 is LQKENI.